These 28 T cell receptor beta chains were sequenced from one sample in a study of shared clonotypes between healthy human individuals. TCRdb's copy holds only in-frame clones and misses some; the assay was immunoSEQ multiplex PCR. There are approximately 2,200,000 clones in the sample; approximately 94% occur only once, and under 2% lies in the top ten. Positive CCR7 selection of CD45RO-negative cells yielded the naive CD8 cells, and terminally differentiated effector memory CD45RA+ cells were excluded. The sample comprised naive CD8+ T cells from PBMCs. The origin of the receptors is a young man in good health. Some clones in this sample may be carry-over from other donors' samples.

The CDR3 loop is CASSTAEANVTKSPGATIYF. The CDR3 bases are TGCGCCAGCAGTACTGCGGAAGCAAATGTCACAAAAAGCCCCGGCGCCACCATATATTTT. The chain employs TRBV10-1 and TRBJ1-3, with D unresolved. The CDR3 is 20 residues long. Trimming took off 5 bases at V and 9 bases at J, with 35 bases between the two ends. Germline assignment: CDR1 WNHNN and CDR2 SYGVQD (reference sequence).

This clone was observed once. V and J are TRBV28 and TRBJ2-3, with 15 bases that match TRBD2. The V segment lost 5 bases and the J segment 10 bases; nucleotides outside the gene matches: 16. Germline V CDR1 and CDR2: MDHEN, SYDVKM. CDR3 length: 18 residues. The CDR3 spells CASSPILGTSGRIDAQYF. CDR3 coding DNA: TGTGCCAGCAGTCCAATACTCGGGACTAGCGGGAGGATCGATGCGCAGTATTTT.

The J gene is TRBJ2-2, the V gene TRBV27, with D perhaps TRBD2 (5 bases). The germline V gene encodes CDR1 MNHEY and CDR2 SMNVEV (reference sequence). Trimming stripped 7 bases from V and 4 bases from J, with 13 bases between. This CDR3 contains 14 residues. The CDR3 reads CASTIGGSTGELFF. The CDR3 nucleotides are TGTGCCAGCACTATAGGAGGTAGCACCGGGGAGCTGTTTTTT.

This clone was found a few times. This sequence joins TRBV7-9 and TRBJ1-1; weak D call: TRBD1 (6 bases). The CDR3 has 17 residues. Germline CDR1 and CDR2: SEHNR and FQNEAQ (reference sequence). V lost 1 base, J lost 2 bases, and 17 bases lay in between. CDR3 region: CASSLVFRDTSNTEAFF. The CDR3 nucleotides are TGTGCCAGCAGCTTAGTATTCCGGGACACCAGCAACACTGAAGCTTTCTTT.

The chain combines TRBV28 with TRBJ1-5, with 8 nucleotides matching TRBD1. This CDR3 has 14 amino acids. V shed 5 bases and J 4 bases; nucleotides not matched to a gene: 4. CDR1 and CDR2 from the germline V gene are MDHEN and SYDVKM. In nucleotides, the CDR3 is TGTGCCAGCAGTAGACAGGGGAGGAATCAGCCCCAGCATTTT. Encoded protein: CASSRQGRNQPQHF.

The chain links TRBV29-1 to TRBJ1-3; D may be TRBD1 (5 bases). The CDR3 loop spans 17 amino acids. V lost 0 bases, J lost 0 bases, and 15 bases lay in between. Looked up from germline, CDR1 is SQVTM and CDR2 is ANQGSEA. CDR3 amino acids: CSVEDPYRQGSGNTIYF. CDR3 DNA sequence: TGCAGCGTTGAAGATCCTTATCGGCAGGGCTCTGGAAACACCATATATTTT.

The rearrangement links TRBV29-1 to TRBJ2-1; 11 nucleotides align to TRBD2. CDR3 length: 15 residues. Losses at the gene ends were 4 bases for V and 4 bases for J; bases not matched to a gene: 6. Germline-derived CDR1 and CDR2 are SQVTM and ANQGSEA. The CDR3 sequence: CSVGLIAGGYNEQFF. The CDR3 nucleotides are TGCAGCGTTGGATTAATAGCGGGAGGGTACAATGAGCAGTTCTTC.

The V and J genes are TRBV28 and TRBJ2-5, with TRBD1 as a possible D gene (6 bases). Germline CDR1 is MDHEN and CDR2 is SYDVKM. The CDR3 covers 14 residues. V gave up 5 bases and J gave up 2 bases, with 12 bases separating them. CDR3 amino acids: CASSIGDTQETQYF. CDR3 DNA: TGTGCCAGCAGTATAGGGGACACTCAAGAGACCCAGTACTTC.

V usage is TRBV7-9 and J usage is TRBJ2-4; TRBD2 is a possible D gene (6 bases). The CDR3 is 12 amino acids. V gave up 4 bases and J gave up 10 bases, with 11 bases separating them. Germline CDR1 and CDR2: SEHNR and FQNEAQ (reference sequence). The CDR3 loop reads CASSSPGGIQYF. CDR3 nucleotide sequence: TGTGCCAGCAGCTCCCCCGGAGGGATTCAGTACTTC.

The CDR3 coding sequence is TGTGCCAGCAGCTTGTGGGATTCACCCCTCCACTTT. This translates into CASSLWDSPLHF. This rearrangement joins TRBV7-9 to TRBJ1-6; D remains unclear. Trimming removed 3 bases from V and 8 bases from J, with 5 bases in between. The CDR3 runs 12 residues. The germline CDR1 and CDR2 sequences are SEHNR and FQNEAQ (reference sequence). Drawing the rest from reference TRBV7-9 and TRBJ1-6, the complete variable domain is DTGVSQNPRHKITKRGQNVTFRCDPISEHNRLYWYRQTLGQGPEFLTYFQNEAQLEKSRLLSDRFSAERPKGSFSTLEIQRTEQGDSAMYLCASSLWDSPLHFGNGTRLTVT.

V is TRBV4-3 and J is TRBJ1-1, with no clear D. CDR1 and CDR2 from the germline V gene are LGHNA and YSLEER. V lost 3 bases to trimming and J lost 1 base, with 6 bases between them. CDR3 length: 13 amino acids. The CDR3 nucleotides are TGCGCCAGCAGCCAGGTCCGGAACACTGAAGCTTTCTTT. It specifies CASSQVRNTEAFF.

V usage is TRBV30 and J usage is TRBJ2-3, with D possibly TRBD1 on 6 matching bases. The CDR3 is 14 residues long. Germline V gene data show CDR1 as GTSNPN and CDR2 as SVGIG (reference sequence). Between the trimmed V and J ends, which lost 5 bases and 5 bases, there was a span of 17 bases. The CDR3 DNA is TGTGCCTGGGAGGGTCCCAACAGGGTAGATACGCAGTATTTT. Its protein product is CAWEGPNRVDTQYF.

This clone was counted once. This sequence joins TRBV27 and TRBJ2-1; the D is unclear. The CDR3 is 15 residues long. V shed 3 bases and J shed 7 bases, with 16 bases lying between them. Germline values: CDR1 MNHEY, CDR2 SMNVEV (reference sequence). As DNA, the CDR3 is TGTGCCAGCAGTTTTGGGGTCGCAGGTAGGAATGAGCAGTTCTTC. Its protein product is CASSFGVAGRNEQFF.

The rearrangement uses TRBV6-1 and TRBJ1-1, with 8 bases identical to TRBD1. CDR3 length: 13 residues. Germline CDR1 is MNHNS and CDR2 is SASEGT. Trimming removed 5 bases from V and 8 bases from J; junction bases left unmatched: 7. CDR3 loop: CASSMTGAGEAFF. CDR3 nucleotides: TGTGCCAGCAGTATGACAGGGGCAGGGGAAGCTTTCTTT.

The gene calls are TRBV25-1 and TRBJ1-1; tentatively, D is TRBD1 (6 bases). CDR3 length: 17 amino acids. The germline V gene has CDR1 MGHDK and CDR2 SYGVNS. V lost 4 bases and J 5 bases, leaving 23 bases between the germline ends. CDR3 nucleotides: TGTGCCAGCAGTGGCCGGGGGGCGTCCTTGGGCGCGACTGAAGCTTTCTTT. Translated, it gives CASSGRGASLGATEAFF.

This rearrangement joins TRBV9 to TRBJ1-4; no clear D. The CDR3 runs 16 residues. V dropped 2 bases and J dropped 0 bases, with 11 bases sitting between them. CDR1 SGDLS and CDR2 YYNGEE come from the germline V gene. Written as DNA, the CDR3 is TGTGCCAGCAGCGTTGGACCGGCTGCAACTAATGAAAAACTGTTTTTT. Translating it yields CASSVGPAATNEKLFF.

The chain employs TRBV5-6 and TRBJ2-3, with a weak D call TRBD1 (5 bases). The V end lost 1 base, the J end lost 2 bases, and 11 bases lay between the germline ends. The CDR3 is 15 amino acids. Germline CDR1 is SGHDT and CDR2 is YYEEEE. CDR3 sequence: CASSLLAGLTDTQYF. In DNA form, the CDR3 reads TGTGCCAGCAGCTTGTTGGCAGGGCTCACAGATACGCAGTATTTT.

This chain links TRBV4-3 with TRBJ2-1; TRBD2 aligns across 8 bases. CDR3 length equals 16 residues. The V segment lost 0 bases and the J segment 4 bases; nucleotides outside the gene matches: 5. CDR1 is LGHNA, CDR2 YSLEER, per germline. The CDR3 DNA reads as TGCGCCAGCAGCCAAGAACGGCGGGAGGCGTACAATGAGCAGTTCTTC. Translating it yields CASSQERREAYNEQFF.

This clone has just one count. The chain couples TRBV28 to TRBJ2-5; D possibly corresponds to TRBD2 (5 bases). The CDR3 spans 16 residues. Germline V lookup: CDR1 MDHEN, CDR2 SYDVKM. The V gene lost 4 bases and the J gene lost 5 bases, with 20 bases spanning the gap. The DNA of the CDR3 is TGTGCCAGCAGTTCCCTAGAGCGGAGCAGAATGGAGACCCAGTACTTC. It translates to CASSSLERSRMETQYF.

As DNA, the CDR3 is TGTGCCAGCAGTTTAGGGGCTCAGGGGGCGGACGGCTACACCTTC. This sequence encodes CASSLGAQGADGYTF. The chain uses TRBV28 and TRBJ1-2, with 8 bases aligning to TRBD1. With V trimmed by 2 bases and J by 8 bases, 10 bases remained unmatched. The CDR3 spans 15 residues. Germline CDR1 MDHEN, CDR2 SYDVKM.

The J gene is TRBJ2-5, the V gene TRBV7-3; the match to TRBD2 covers 7 bases. The V gene's germline CDR1 is SGHTA and CDR2 FQGTGA. The CDR3 totals 13 residues. V shed 5 bases, J shed 5 bases, and the junction held 5 bases outside the gene matches. The DNA of the CDR3 is TGTGCCAGCAGCCCCCGGGGGGAGGAGACCCAGTACTTC. Encoded protein: CASSPRGEETQYF. Together with reference TRBV7-3 and TRBJ2-5, the CDR3 gives the full variable domain: GAGVSQTPSNKVTEKGKYVELRCDPISGHTALYWYRQSLGQGPEFLIYFQGTGAADDSGLPNDRFFAVRPEGSVSTLKIQRTERGDSAVYLCASSPRGEETQYFGPGTRLLVL.

The chain couples TRBV27 to TRBJ2-7; D is possibly TRBD1 or TRBD2 (5 bases each). The V and J ends lost 5 bases and 3 bases respectively, with 11 bases between them. The length of the CDR3 is 13 residues. Germline V gives CDR1 MNHEY, CDR2 SMNVEV (reference sequence). CDR3 in amino acids: CASSGGPLYEQYF. CDR3 coding DNA: TGTGCCAGCAGTGGGGGACCGCTCTACGAGCAGTACTTC.

This sequence joins TRBV28 and TRBJ2-7; TRBD1 matches 9 bases. With 2 bases clipped from V and 7 bases from J, the junction kept 6 bases outside the gene matches. The CDR3 totals 14 residues. The germline V gene has CDR1 MDHEN and CDR2 SYDVKM. CDR3 protein: CASSLGRGTGEQYF. In DNA form, the CDR3 reads TGTGCCAGCAGTTTAGGCCGGGGGACAGGGGAGCAGTACTTC. Based on the CDR3 plus reference TRBV28 and TRBJ2-7, the full variable domain is DVKVTQSSRYLVKRTGEKVFLECVQDMDHENMFWYRQDPGLGLRLIYFSYDVKMKEKGDIPEGYSVSREKKERFSLILESASTNQTSMYLCASSLGRGTGEQYFGPGTRLTVT.

V and J are TRBV2 and TRBJ2-5; a possible D gene is TRBD1 (7 bases). CDR1 is SNHLY and CDR2 is FYNNEI in the germline V gene. This CDR3 comprises 16 residues. V was shortened by 4 bases and J by 4 bases, with 19 bases between the two germline ends. The CDR3 here is CASSGRRGPPLETQYF. The DNA for the CDR3 is TGTGCCAGCAGTGGACGGAGGGGGCCTCCCCTAGAGACCCAGTACTTC.

CDR3 in DNA: TGTGCCAGCAGTCCCCTCCCATCCCATCAGCCCCAGCATTTT. It specifies CASSPLPSHQPQHF. The chain is built from TRBV6-6 and TRBJ1-5; no reliable D call. The CDR3 totals 14 residues. Between the trimmed V and J ends, which lost 5 bases and 5 bases, there was a span of 13 bases. Germline CDR1 reads MNHNY; CDR2 reads SVGAGI (reference sequence).

A few counts support this clone. The CDR3 loop reads CASRTGPISYEQYF. Written as DNA, the CDR3 is TGTGCCAGCAGAACAGGGCCAATATCCTACGAGCAGTACTTC. The chain combines TRBV28 with TRBJ2-7; a possible D gene is TRBD1 (6 bases). The V end was cut by 6 bases, the J end by 1 base, with 13 bases between. The germline V gene encodes CDR1 MDHEN and CDR2 SYDVKM. The CDR3 has 14 residues.

The rearrangement joins TRBV27 to TRBJ2-3, with 9 bases fitting TRBD1. The CDR3 sequence is 15 residues long. Looked up from germline, CDR1 is MNHEY and CDR2 is SMNVEV (reference sequence). The J segment lost 4 bases and the V segment lost 7 bases, leaving 9 bases of the junction unmatched. CDR3 coding DNA: TGTGCCAGCACGCTACAGGGGGCTAACGCAGATACGCAGTATTTT. Its translation is CASTLQGANADTQYF.

The chain joins TRBV11-2 to TRBJ2-7; 7 positions match TRBD2. Unmatched junction bases numbered 12, after V lost 4 bases and J lost 3 bases. The germline CDR1 and CDR2 sequences are SGHAT and FQNNGV. This CDR3 contains 16 residues. The CDR3 spells CASSSSPAGVNYEQYF. CDR3 DNA: TGTGCCAGCAGCTCATCCCCGGCGGGAGTTAACTACGAGCAGTACTTC.